This T cell receptor beta chain comes out of a study of CD8 T cells in Susac syndrome. RNA totalling roughly 0.45 to 1 ug underwent reverse transcription with random hexamers. Each CDR3 protein is one row after TCRdb ran MiXCR on the immunoSEQ multiplex PCR reads. The table includes 200,000 to 250,000 distinct CDR3 sequences, around 95% detected once. Sequenced material: CD4+ T cells from PBMCs. The TCR originated in a human donor with multiple sclerosis.

CDR3 in amino acids: CSVKTGLAYEQYF. For the CDR3, the DNA is TGCAGCGTAAAGACAGGATTAGCCTACGAGCAGTACTTC. The chain uses TRBV29-1 and TRBJ2-7; D perhaps matches TRBD1 (6 bases). This CDR3 is built from 13 residues. CDR1 and CDR2 from the germline V gene are SQVTM and ANQGSEA. V was cut by 6 bases and J by 2 bases, with 14 bases left in between.